The source of this T cell receptor beta chain is a study of CD8+CD57+ T cells in acquired aplastic anemia. Study-wide findings and caveats: Patient and control CD8+ Simpson's diversity was not significantly different. The number of CD8+ CDR3 sequences shared by patients and controls was twenty-nine.

TCR beta VDJ and CDR3 profiling used genomic DNA as template. Using its own MiXCR run on the reads, TCRdb lists one record per CDR3 protein. Among hundreds of thousands of distinct CDR3 sequences listed, roughly 34% were seen once. The CDR3 sequence is 12 residues long. CDR1 and CDR2 from the germline V gene are ENHRY and SYGVKD. The germline V and J ends were trimmed by 4 bases and 3 bases, with 6 bases remaining between them. Those patients picked for sequencing had displayed CD8+CD57+ cell expansion on flow cytometry. The cohort consisted entirely of patients having severe acquired aplastic anemia. The blood sampling took place in patients who had so far received no therapy. At least ten counts were recorded for this clonotype. The antigen is not known.

The receptor comes from a human donor with aplastic anemia. The chain employs TRBV10-3 and TRBJ2-5, with D tentatively TRBD2 (6 bases). Source material: sorted CD4+, CD8+, or CD8+CD57+ T cells (not recorded which) from PBMCs. CDR3 sequence: CAISGEEETQYF. In nucleotides, the CDR3 is TGTGCCATCAGTGGGGAGGAAGAGACCCAGTACTTC.